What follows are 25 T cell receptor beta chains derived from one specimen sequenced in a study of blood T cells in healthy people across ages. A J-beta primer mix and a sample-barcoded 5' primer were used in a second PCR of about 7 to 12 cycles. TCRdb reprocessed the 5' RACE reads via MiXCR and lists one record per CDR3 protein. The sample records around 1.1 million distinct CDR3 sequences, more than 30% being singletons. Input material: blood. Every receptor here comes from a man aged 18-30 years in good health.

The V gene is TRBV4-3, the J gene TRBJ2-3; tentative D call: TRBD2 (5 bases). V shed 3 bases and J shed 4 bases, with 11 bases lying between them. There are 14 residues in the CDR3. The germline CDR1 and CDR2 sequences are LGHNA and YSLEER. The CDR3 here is CASSQGRSSDTQYF. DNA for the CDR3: TGCGCCAGCAGCCAGGGGAGAAGCTCAGATACGCAGTATTTT.

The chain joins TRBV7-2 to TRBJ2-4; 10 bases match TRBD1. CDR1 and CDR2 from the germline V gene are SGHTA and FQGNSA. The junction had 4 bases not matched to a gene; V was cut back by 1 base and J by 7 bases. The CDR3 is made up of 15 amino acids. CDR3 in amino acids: CASSLEDRGWNIQYF. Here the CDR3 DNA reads TGTGCCAGCAGCTTAGAGGACAGGGGGTGGAACATTCAGTACTTC.

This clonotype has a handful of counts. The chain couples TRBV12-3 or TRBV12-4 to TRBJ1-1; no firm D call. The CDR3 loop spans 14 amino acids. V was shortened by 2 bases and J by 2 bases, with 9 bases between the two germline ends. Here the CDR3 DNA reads TGTGCCAGCAGTTTAAGACATCCTAACACTGAAGCTTTCTTT. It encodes CASSLRHPNTEAFF.

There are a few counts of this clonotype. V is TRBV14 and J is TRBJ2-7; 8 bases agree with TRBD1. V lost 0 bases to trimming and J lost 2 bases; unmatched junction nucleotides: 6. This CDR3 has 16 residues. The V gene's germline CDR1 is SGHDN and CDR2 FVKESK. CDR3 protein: CASSQEGGTGAYEQYF. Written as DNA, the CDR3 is TGTGCCAGCAGCCAAGAAGGTGGGACAGGAGCCTACGAGCAGTACTTC. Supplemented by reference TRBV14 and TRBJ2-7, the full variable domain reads EAGVTQFPSHSVIEKGQTVTLRCDPISGHDNLYWYRRVMGKEIKFLLHFVKESKQDESGMPNNRFLAERTGGTYSTLKVQPAELEDSGVYFCASSQEGGTGAYEQYFGPGTRLTVT.

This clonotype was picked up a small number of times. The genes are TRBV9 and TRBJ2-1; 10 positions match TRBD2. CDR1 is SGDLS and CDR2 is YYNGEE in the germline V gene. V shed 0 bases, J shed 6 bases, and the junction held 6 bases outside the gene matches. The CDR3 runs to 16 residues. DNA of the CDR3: TGTGCCAGCAGCGTAGTTGGGACTAGCGCCCCCAATGAGCAGTTCTTC. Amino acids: CASSVVGTSAPNEQFF.

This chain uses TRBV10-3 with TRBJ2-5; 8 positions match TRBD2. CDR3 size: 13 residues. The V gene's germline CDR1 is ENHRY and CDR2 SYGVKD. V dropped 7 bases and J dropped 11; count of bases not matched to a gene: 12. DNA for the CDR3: TGTGCCATCATTGGGTCGATCGGGGGGGAGCAGTACTTC. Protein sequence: CAIIGSIGGEQYF.

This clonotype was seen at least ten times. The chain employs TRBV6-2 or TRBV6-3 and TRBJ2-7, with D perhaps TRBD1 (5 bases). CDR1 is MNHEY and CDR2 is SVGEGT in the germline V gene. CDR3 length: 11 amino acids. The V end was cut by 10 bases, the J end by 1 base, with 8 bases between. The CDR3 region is CATQGSYEQYF. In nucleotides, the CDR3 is TGTGCCACCCAGGGTTCCTACGAGCAGTACTTC.

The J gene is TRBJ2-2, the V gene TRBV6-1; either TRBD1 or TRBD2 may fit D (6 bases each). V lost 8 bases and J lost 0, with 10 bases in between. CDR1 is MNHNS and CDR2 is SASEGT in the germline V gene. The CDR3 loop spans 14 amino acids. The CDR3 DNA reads TGTGCCAGCTACGGGGGCCCGAACACCGGGGAGCTGTTTTTT. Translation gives CASYGGPNTGELFF.

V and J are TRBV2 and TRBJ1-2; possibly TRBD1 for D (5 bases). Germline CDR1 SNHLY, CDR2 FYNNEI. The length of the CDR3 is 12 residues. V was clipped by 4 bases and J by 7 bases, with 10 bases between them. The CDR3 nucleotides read TGTGCCAGCAGTGCCGGGGCGAGTGGCTACACCTTC. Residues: CASSAGASGYTF.

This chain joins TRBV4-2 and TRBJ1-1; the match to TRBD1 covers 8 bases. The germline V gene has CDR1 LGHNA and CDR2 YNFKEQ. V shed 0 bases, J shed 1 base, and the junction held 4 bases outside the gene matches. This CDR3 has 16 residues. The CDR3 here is CASSQEAGGENTEAFF. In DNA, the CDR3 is TGTGCCAGCAGCCAAGAAGCAGGGGGCGAGAACACTGAAGCTTTCTTT.

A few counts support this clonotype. The CDR3 DNA reads as TGTGCCAGCAGCGTAGAGGGGGGGGCAAAAGAGCAGTTCTTC. It is translated as CASSVEGGAKEQFF. The chain is built from TRBV9 and TRBJ2-1; D is possibly TRBD2 (7 bases). The V end was cut by 0 bases, the J end by 10 bases, with 14 bases between. This CDR3 is 14 amino acids long. From germline, CDR1 is SGDLS and CDR2 YYNGEE.

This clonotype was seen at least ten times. The CDR3 spells CAISPLTGGTYEQYF. In DNA form, the CDR3 reads TGTGCCATCAGTCCCTTGACAGGGGGTACCTACGAGCAGTACTTC. This chain uses TRBV10-3 with TRBJ2-7; TRBD1 matches at 9 bases. CDR1 is ENHRY and CDR2 is SYGVKD in the germline V gene. The CDR3 consists of 15 residues. The V and J ends lost 5 bases and 2 bases, in that order; junction bases with no gene match: 7.

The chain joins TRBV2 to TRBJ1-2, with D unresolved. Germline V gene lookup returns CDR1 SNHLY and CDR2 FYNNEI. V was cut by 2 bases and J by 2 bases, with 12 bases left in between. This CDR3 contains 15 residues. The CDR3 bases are TGTGCCAGCAGTGAATCCGGGATCGGGAACTATGGCTACACCTTC. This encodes CASSESGIGNYGYTF.

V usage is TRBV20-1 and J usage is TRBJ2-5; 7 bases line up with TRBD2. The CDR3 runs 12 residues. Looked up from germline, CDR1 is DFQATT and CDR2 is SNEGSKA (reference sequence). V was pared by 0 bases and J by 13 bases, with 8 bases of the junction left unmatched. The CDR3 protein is CSARDLAGVLYF. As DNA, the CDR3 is TGCAGTGCTAGAGATCTGGCGGGGGTCTTGTACTTC.

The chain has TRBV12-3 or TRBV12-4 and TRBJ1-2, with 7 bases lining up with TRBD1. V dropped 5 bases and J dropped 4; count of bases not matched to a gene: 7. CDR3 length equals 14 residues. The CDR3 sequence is CASSHRDSAYGYTF. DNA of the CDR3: TGTGCCAGCAGTCATAGGGACAGCGCCTATGGCTACACCTTC.

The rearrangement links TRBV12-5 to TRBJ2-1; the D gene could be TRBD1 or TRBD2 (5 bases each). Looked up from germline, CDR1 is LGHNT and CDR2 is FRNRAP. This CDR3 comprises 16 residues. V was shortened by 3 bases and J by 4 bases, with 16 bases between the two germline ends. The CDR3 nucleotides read TGTGCTAGTGGTTTTATTACGGGGCCGGAATACAATGAGCAGTTCTTC. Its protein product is CASGFITGPEYNEQFF.

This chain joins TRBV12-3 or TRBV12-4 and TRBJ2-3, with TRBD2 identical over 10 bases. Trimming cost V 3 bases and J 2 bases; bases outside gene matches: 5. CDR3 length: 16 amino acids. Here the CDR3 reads CASSFGSGGSTDTQYF. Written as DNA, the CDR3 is TGTGCCAGCAGTTTTGGTAGCGGGGGGTCCACAGATACGCAGTATTTT.

The CDR3 protein is CASSYSNPDRVESPLHF. DNA for the CDR3: TGTGCCAGCAGTTACTCCAACCCCGACAGGGTGGAATCACCCCTCCACTTT. The chain employs TRBV6-5 and TRBJ1-6; 7 nucleotides match TRBD1. The V gene end was trimmed by 0 bases and the J gene end by 10 bases; junction bases not matched to a gene: 12. The CDR3 length is 17 residues. In germline, CDR1 is MNHEY, CDR2 SVGAGI.

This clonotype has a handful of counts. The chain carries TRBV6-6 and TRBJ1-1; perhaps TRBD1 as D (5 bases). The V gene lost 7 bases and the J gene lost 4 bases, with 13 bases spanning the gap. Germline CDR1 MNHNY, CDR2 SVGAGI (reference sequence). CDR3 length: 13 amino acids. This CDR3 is CASTWTGGTEAFF. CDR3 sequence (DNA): TGTGCCAGCACTTGGACCGGGGGCACTGAAGCTTTCTTT.

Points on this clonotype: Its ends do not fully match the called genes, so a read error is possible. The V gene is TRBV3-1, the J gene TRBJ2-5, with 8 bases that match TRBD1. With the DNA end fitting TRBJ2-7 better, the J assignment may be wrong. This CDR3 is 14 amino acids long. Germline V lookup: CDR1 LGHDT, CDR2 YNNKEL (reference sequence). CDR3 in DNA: TGTGCCAACAGCCAAGATGTACAGGGGGGCGAGCAGTACTTC. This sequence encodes CANSQDVQGGEQYF.

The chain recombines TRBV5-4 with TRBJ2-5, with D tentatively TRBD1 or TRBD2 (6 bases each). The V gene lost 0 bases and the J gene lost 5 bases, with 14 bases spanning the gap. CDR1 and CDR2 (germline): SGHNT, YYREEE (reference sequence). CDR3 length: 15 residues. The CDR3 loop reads CASSLVGQGRETQYF. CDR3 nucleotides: TGTGCCAGCAGCTTGGTGGGTCAGGGGAGGGAGACCCAGTACTTC.

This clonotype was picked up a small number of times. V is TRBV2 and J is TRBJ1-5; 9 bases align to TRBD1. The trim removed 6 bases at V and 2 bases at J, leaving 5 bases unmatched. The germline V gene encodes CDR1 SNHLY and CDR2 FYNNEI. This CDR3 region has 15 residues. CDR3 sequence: CASRDDRGGNQPQHF. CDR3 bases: TGTGCCAGCAGAGACGACAGGGGGGGCAATCAGCCCCAGCATTTT. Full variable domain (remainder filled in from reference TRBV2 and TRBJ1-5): EPEVTQTPSHQVTQMGQEVILRCVPISNHLYFYWYRQILGQKVEFLVSFYNNEISEKSEIFDDQFSVERPDGSNFTLKIRSTKLEDSAMYFCASRDDRGGNQPQHFGDGTRLSIL.

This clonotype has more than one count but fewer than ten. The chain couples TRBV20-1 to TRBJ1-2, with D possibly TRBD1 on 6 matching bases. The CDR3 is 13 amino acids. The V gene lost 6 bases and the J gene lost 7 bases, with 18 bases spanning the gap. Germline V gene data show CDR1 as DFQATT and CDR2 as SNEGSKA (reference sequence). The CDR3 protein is CSAPKRQAPGYTF. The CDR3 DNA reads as TGCAGTGCCCCTAAACGACAGGCTCCTGGCTACACCTTC.

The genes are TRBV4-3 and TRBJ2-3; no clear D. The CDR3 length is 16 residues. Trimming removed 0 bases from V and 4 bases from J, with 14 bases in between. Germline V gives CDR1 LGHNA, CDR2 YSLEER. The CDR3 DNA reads TGCGCCAGCAGCCAAGATCTAGAGTCGGGCGCAGATACGCAGTATTTT. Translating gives CASSQDLESGADTQYF.

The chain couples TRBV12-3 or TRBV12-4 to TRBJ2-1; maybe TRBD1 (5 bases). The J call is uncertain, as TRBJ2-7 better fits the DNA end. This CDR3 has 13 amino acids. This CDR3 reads CASLDIIYNEQYF. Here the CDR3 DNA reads TGTGCCAGCCTGGACATTATCTACAATGAGCAGTACTTC.